This T cell receptor beta chain came from a study of T cell responses to AZD1222 COVID-19 vaccine. TCRdb's copy holds only in-frame clones and misses some; the assay was immunoSEQ multiplex PCR. Altogether about 92,000 clones are present, over 75% being singletons, with the ten largest covering 10%. This CDR3 is built from 14 residues. The germline V gene has CDR1 SGHDT and CDR2 YYEEEE. V lost 2 bases to trimming and J lost 1 base; unmatched junction nucleotides: 1. The chain couples TRBV5-6 to TRBJ1-1; 8 bases fit TRBD1. The source of this sequence is an adult in good health. The specimen comprised peripheral blood, sampled on day 0 of AZD1222 vaccination. CDR3 DNA sequence: TGTGCCAGCAGCTTTGGGACAGGGAACACTGAAGCTTTCTTT. Translation gives CASSFGTGNTEAFF.